The present T cell receptor (beta chain) was sequenced within a study of graft-versus-host responses after intestinal transplantation. Looking at the study overall: The recipients all started with anti-thymocyte globulin induction and then took tacrolimus and steroids for around 3 years. Study-wide points: Investigators detected GvH clones in recipient marrow, with some emerging earlier in ileum or blood. Declines in HvG clones occurring early post-transplant were associated with peak circulating GvH clone levels.

Lamina propria and intraepithelial lymphocytes were released by processing graft tissue. Of note for this clone: Its antigen remains unknown.

From germline, CDR1 is MGHRA and CDR2 YSYEKL. CDR3 length: 15 residues. Trimming stripped 1 base from V and 9 bases from J, with 16 bases between. The repertoire was sequenced with immunoSEQ multiplex PCR; TCRdb's copy has only in-frame clones and lacks some. Of about 60,000 clones in the sample, approximately 91% are singletons; the top ten hold approximately 1.6%. V and J are TRBV4-1 and TRBJ1-5; perhaps TRBD1 as D (5 bases). The sequence derives from a human patient who received an intestinal transplant, so some T cells may come from the graft donor. The sequences come from ileum tissue, collected approximately 370 days after transplant. The CDR3 coding sequence is TGCGCCAGCAGCCAAGGGGGGGTATCGGGGTTGCCCCAGCATTTT. This sequence encodes CASSQGGVSGLPQHF.